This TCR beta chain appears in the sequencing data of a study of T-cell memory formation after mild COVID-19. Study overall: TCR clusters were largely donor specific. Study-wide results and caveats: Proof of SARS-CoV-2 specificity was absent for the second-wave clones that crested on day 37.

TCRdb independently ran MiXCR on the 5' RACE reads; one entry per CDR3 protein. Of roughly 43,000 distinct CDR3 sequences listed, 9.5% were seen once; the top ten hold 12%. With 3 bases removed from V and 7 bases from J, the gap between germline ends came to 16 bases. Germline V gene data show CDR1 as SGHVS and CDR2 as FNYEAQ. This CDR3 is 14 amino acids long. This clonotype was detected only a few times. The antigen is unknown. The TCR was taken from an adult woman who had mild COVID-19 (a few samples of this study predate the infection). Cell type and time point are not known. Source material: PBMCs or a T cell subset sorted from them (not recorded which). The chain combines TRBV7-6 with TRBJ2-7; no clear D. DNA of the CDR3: TGTGCCAGCAGCTTTACCGGCCACCTACGAGAGCAGTACTTC. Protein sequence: CASSFTGHLREQYF.